These 23 T cell receptor beta chains were all obtained from the same sample, sequenced in a study of long-term antiretroviral therapy in people with HIV. The immunoSEQ assay was v3.0, run at survey level. Only in-frame clones appear in the TCRdb table, and some are missing; sequencing was by immunoSEQ multiplex PCR. Of 25,000 to 30,000 clones detected, about 84% appear once; the ten largest clones hold approximately 8.8%. The sample in question was unsorted PBMCs, obtained 4.8 to 5 years after starting antiretroviral therapy. These receptors all come from a man aged 40-49 years with HIV.

About this clone itself: A much bigger clone sits one base away, suggesting this may be a read error. The sample carries other DNA sequences with the same CDR3. The rearrangement links TRBV20-1 to TRBJ2-7, with D unclear. The CDR3 sequence is 10 residues long. CDR1 and CDR2 (germline): DFQATT, SNEGSKA (reference sequence). Trimming cost V 3 bases and J 5 bases, with 5 bases left between them. CDR3 DNA sequence: TGCAGTGCTAGTGATCACGAGCAGTACTTC. Its translation is CSASDHEQYF.

V is TRBV6-6 and J is TRBJ1-1, with D uncertain. The CDR3 has 12 amino acids. Germline-derived CDR1 and CDR2 are MNHNY and SVGAGI (reference sequence). Trimming removed 4 bases at V and 7 bases at J, with 10 bases between. The CDR3 here is CASSSRTHEAFF. DNA of the CDR3: TGTGCCAGCAGTTCTCGGACTCATGAAGCTTTCTTT.

The CDR3 loop is CAWSGFSNQPQHF. The CDR3 region has the DNA TGTGCCTGGAGTGGCTTTAGCAATCAGCCCCAGCATTTT. V usage is TRBV30 and J usage is TRBJ1-5; D uncertain. Germline-derived CDR1 and CDR2 are GTSNPN and SVGIG (reference sequence). Trimming shortened V by 1 base and J by 0 bases, and 4 bases separated the two germline ends. CDR3 length: 13 amino acids.

In DNA form, the CDR3 reads TGTGCCAGCAGCTTAGTAACCTCGGGCAATCAGCCCCAGCATTTT. It specifies CASSLVTSGNQPQHF. The chain carries TRBV7-2 and TRBJ1-5, with D hard to call. Germline V lookup: CDR1 SGHTA, CDR2 FQGNSA. Deletions cut 1 base from V and 2 bases from J, with 9 bases between. This CDR3 has 15 residues.

V is TRBV6-6 and J is TRBJ2-7; a possible D gene is TRBD1 (6 bases). CDR1 is MNHNY, CDR2 SVGAGI, per germline (reference sequence). Trimming removed 5 bases at V and 0 bases at J, with 14 bases between. This CDR3 is 15 amino acids long. CDR3 nucleotide sequence: TGTGCCAGCAGTCCTATGGACAGTGCCTCCTACGAGCAGTACTTC. The encoded protein is CASSPMDSASYEQYF.

The rearrangement links TRBV7-2 to TRBJ2-1; 11 nucleotides line up with TRBD2. Per the germline V gene, CDR1 is SGHTA and CDR2 is FQGNSA. J gave up 4 bases and V 1 base, and 3 bases lay outside the gene matches. The CDR3 totals 16 residues. The CDR3 region is CASSLELAGAYNEQFF. In DNA, the CDR3 is TGTGCCAGCAGCTTAGAACTAGCGGGAGCTTACAATGAGCAGTTCTTC.

The J gene is TRBJ1-1, the V gene TRBV5-6, with D uncertain. The CDR3 is made up of 14 amino acids. V was trimmed by 0 bases and J by 1 base, leaving 7 bases between them. CDR1 is SGHDT, CDR2 YYEEEE, per germline. DNA of the CDR3: TGTGCCAGCAGCTTGGGCTCACAGAACACTGAAGCTTTCTTT. Translated, it gives CASSLGSQNTEAFF.

The chain employs TRBV6-4 and TRBJ2-2; perhaps TRBD1 as D (6 bases). CDR1 and CDR2 (germline): MRHNA, SNTAGT. The V gene lost 5 bases and the J gene lost 0 bases, with 7 bases spanning the gap. This CDR3 region has 14 residues. The CDR3 DNA sequence: TGTGCCAGCAGTTCAGGGGCGAACACCGGGGAGCTGTTTTTT. It translates to CASSSGANTGELFF.

CDR3: CASSSETLGGTGELFF. CDR3 coding DNA: TGTGCCAGTAGCTCAGAGACTCTCGGGGGCACCGGGGAGCTGTTTTTT. This chain joins TRBV19 and TRBJ2-2, with TRBD2 as a possible D gene (6 bases). The germline V gene has CDR1 LNHDA and CDR2 SQIVND (reference sequence). V dropped 6 bases and J dropped 4 bases, with 18 bases sitting between them. The CDR3 spans 16 residues. The whole variable domain, remainder taken from reference TRBV19 and TRBJ2-2, is DGGITQSPKYLFRKEGQNVTLSCEQNLNHDAMYWYRQDPGQGLRLIYYSQIVNDFQKGDIAEGYSVSREKKESFPLTVTSAQKNPTAFYLCASSSETLGGTGELFFGEGSRLTVL.

The chain joins TRBV18 to TRBJ1-4; no definite D call. The CDR3 is made up of 12 amino acids. Trimming shortened V by 3 bases and J by 8 bases, and 7 bases separated the two germline ends. Germline values: CDR1 KGHSH, CDR2 LQKENI. CDR3 nucleotides: TGTGCCAGCTCACCCAAGGTGGAAAAACTGTTTTTT. Translated: CASSPKVEKLFF.

The V and J genes are TRBV2 and TRBJ1-6; D is unclear. From germline, CDR1 is SNHLY and CDR2 FYNNEI. Trimming pared 4 bases from V and 7 bases from J, leaving 11 bases between. The CDR3 is 14 amino acids. Here the CDR3 reads CASSVDGLNSPLHF. CDR3 nucleotides: TGTGCCAGCAGTGTTGACGGACTCAATTCACCCCTCCACTTT.

This clone was observed a single time. The chain couples TRBV6-6 to TRBJ2-1; weak D call: TRBD1 (5 bases). The CDR3 loop spans 12 amino acids. V lost 6 bases to trimming and J lost 4 bases, with 7 bases between them. From germline, CDR1 is MNHNY and CDR2 SVGAGI (reference sequence). The DNA for the CDR3 is TGTGCCAGCAGCCGACAGTACAATGAGCAGTTCTTC. It translates to CASSRQYNEQFF.

V gene TRBV18 combines with J gene TRBJ2-7; TRBD1 aligns across 7 bases. Germline V gene data show CDR1 as KGHSH and CDR2 as LQKENI. V shed 3 bases, J shed 1 base, and the junction held 3 bases outside the gene matches. The CDR3 extends over 14 amino acids. The DNA of the CDR3 is TGTGCCAGCTCACCCCCGGGACAGTCCTACGAGCAGTACTTC. As protein: CASSPPGQSYEQYF.

The chain carries TRBV7-2 and TRBJ2-6, with D unresolved. The V end lost 5 bases, the J end lost 4 bases, and 6 bases lay between the germline ends. Germline CDR1 SGHTA, CDR2 FQGNSA. There are 13 residues in the CDR3. As DNA, the CDR3 is TGTGCCAGCAGCAGGGCAGGGGCCAACGTCCTGACTTTC. Translated: CASSRAGANVLTF.

This chain links TRBV7-9 with TRBJ2-7; D is undetermined. Germline CDR1 SEHNR, CDR2 FQNEAQ (reference sequence). The CDR3 is 15 residues long. The germline V and J ends were trimmed by 1 base and 5 bases, with 15 bases remaining between them. The CDR3 DNA reads as TGTGCCAGCAGCTTAGTAGAAGGGTATCTCAACGAGCAGTACTTC. This encodes CASSLVEGYLNEQYF.

This sequence joins TRBV7-8 and TRBJ2-7, with D possibly being TRBD1 or TRBD2 (5 bases each). CDR1 SGHVS and CDR2 FQNEAQ come from the germline V gene. The germline V and J ends were trimmed by 0 bases and 3 bases, with 9 bases remaining between them. The CDR3 loop spans 14 amino acids. The DNA for the CDR3 is TGTGCCAGCAGCTTAGCTTTTGGGGGCTACGAGCAGTACTTC. Its translation is CASSLAFGGYEQYF.

This chain links TRBV27 with TRBJ2-7, with 7 positions matching TRBD1. Unmatched junction bases numbered 8, after V lost 5 bases and J lost 7 bases. Germline lookup yields CDR1 MNHEY and CDR2 SMNVEV (reference sequence). CDR3 length equals 13 residues. This CDR3 reads CASSPGQAWEQYF. CDR3 DNA: TGTGCCAGCAGTCCAGGACAGGCCTGGGAGCAGTACTTC.

This sequence joins TRBV25-1 and TRBJ2-5, with TRBD2 identical over 8 bases. Trimming removed 3 bases from V and 6 bases from J; junction bases left unmatched: 12. CDR1 and CDR2 (germline): MGHDK, SYGVNS. This CDR3 is built from 16 residues. In DNA form, the CDR3 reads TGTGCCAGCAGTGATACGGGAGGGCCCTTCTCTCAGACCCAGTACTTC. Its translation: CASSDTGGPFSQTQYF.

V usage is TRBV5-5 and J usage is TRBJ2-1; 11 positions agree with TRBD2. Germline V CDR1 and CDR2: SGHKS, YYEKEE (reference sequence). Trimming removed 1 base from V and 7 bases from J; junction bases left unmatched: 7. CDR3 length: 16 residues. CDR3 DNA sequence: TGTGCCAGCAGCTTGTTAGCGGGGGGGTCTGGTAATGAGCAGTTCTTC. This sequence encodes CASSLLAGGSGNEQFF.

This chain uses TRBV10-3 with TRBJ2-1, with 7 bases fitting TRBD1. CDR3 size: 17 residues. The ends lost 2 bases at V and 4 bases at J; junction bases unmatched: 11. Germline-derived CDR1 and CDR2 are ENHRY and SYGVKD. The DNA for the CDR3 is TGTGCCATCAGTGAGCCGGACAGGAAAGATCTTTACAATGAGCAGTTCTTC. It yields the protein CAISEPDRKDLYNEQFF.

This clone was recorded only once. This chain joins TRBV18 and TRBJ2-7, with a tentative D call TRBD1 (6 bases). Germline V gene data show CDR1 as KGHSH and CDR2 as LQKENI. CDR3 size: 14 residues. The V end was cut by 5 bases, the J end by 3 bases, with 14 bases between. The DNA for the CDR3 is TGTGCCAGCTCAAGTACAGGGTCGGACTACGAGCAGTACTTC. Residues: CASSSTGSDYEQYF.

This chain uses TRBV29-1 with TRBJ1-1; D not resolved. The CDR3 covers 13 residues. V lost 4 bases, J lost 2 bases, and 11 bases lay in between. In germline, CDR1 is SQVTM, CDR2 ANQGSEA. CDR3 nucleotides: TGCAGCGTTGTAGGTACGCCCAACACTGAAGCTTTCTTT. Translating it yields CSVVGTPNTEAFF. Full variable domain (rest looked up from reference TRBV29-1 and TRBJ1-1): SAVISQKPSRDICQRGTSLTIQCQVDSQVTMMFWYRQQPGQSLTLIATANQGSEATYESGFVIDKFPISRPNLTFSTLTVSNMSPEDSSIYLCSVVGTPNTEAFFGQGTRLTVV.

V and J are TRBV19 and TRBJ1-1, with D uncertain. The CDR3 loop spans 12 amino acids. Per the germline V gene, CDR1 is LNHDA and CDR2 is SQIVND (reference sequence). Trimming took 3 bases from V and 5 from J, leaving 7 bases between them. The CDR3 reads CASSIPRTEAFF. The CDR3 DNA is TGTGCCAGTAGTATTCCCCGTACTGAAGCTTTCTTT.